This T cell receptor (beta chain) was profiled in a study of blood T cells in healthy people across ages. It was with a sample-barcoded 5' primer and a J-beta primer mix that a second PCR of about 6 to 12 cycles was run. TCRdb reprocessed the 5' RACE reads with MiXCR, giving one entry per CDR3 protein. Of approximately 690,000 distinct CDR3 sequences in the sample, approximately 40% are singletons; the top ten hold around 30%. Per the germline V gene, CDR1 is MDHEN and CDR2 is SYDVKM. This CDR3 contains 15 residues. Worth noting for this clonotype: Its antigen remains unknown. One junction end disagrees with the germline gene, perhaps due to a read error.

Findings and limits, study-wide: A strong correlation between TCR beta diversity and naive T cell percentage was seen.

Material: blood. The chain is built from TRBV28 and TRBJ1-5; 11 nucleotides agree with TRBD1. The source is a man aged 80 or over in good health. CDR3 region: CVSSPGTGGDQPQHF. The CDR3 coding sequence is TGTGTCAGCAGTCCCGGGACAGGGGGTGACCAGCCCCAGCATTTT.